This T cell receptor (beta chain) was captured by sequencing in a study of blood T cell repertoires in COVID-19. Study-level background: Recovered status in Cohort 3 required two negative PCRs, clearance, or symptom resolution. The analysed material was cDNA or gDNA that came from T cells, B-cell-depleted T cells, or PBMCs.

Donors were grouped by their self-reported clinical history. This CDR3 region has 14 residues. V was shortened by 4 bases and J by 1 base, with 11 bases between the two germline ends. Per germline, CDR1 SGHRS and CDR2 YFSETQ. This clone was seen only once. TCRdb's copy holds only in-frame clones and misses some; the assay was immunoSEQ multiplex PCR. The sample has approximately 190,000 clones; around 87% are singletons. This chain connects TRBV5-1 to TRBJ2-5; perhaps TRBD1 as D (6 bases). This receptor was identified in a woman in her forties in a cohort exposed to, infected with or recovered from COVID-19 (not recorded which). What was sequenced was PBMCs or T cells enriched from blood (not recorded which). The CDR3 is CASSIETGQETQYF. The CDR3 DNA reads TGCGCCAGCAGCATAGAGACAGGCCAAGAGACCCAGTACTTC.